This T cell receptor beta chain stems from a study of OX40 agonist ivuxolimab in advanced cancers. The wider study: The study treated patients with ivuxolimab, an agonistic anti-OX40 (CD134) antibody. Partial responses were seen in three patients, one with hepatocellular carcinoma and two with cutaneous melanoma.

The CDR3 totals 15 residues. V lost 0 bases to trimming and J lost 5 bases, with 9 bases between them. Germline values: CDR1 SGHRS, CDR2 YFSETQ. Assay: immunoSEQ multiplex PCR; the TCRdb copy retains only in-frame clones and omits some. The sample lists tens of thousands of clones; roughly 80% were seen once. This TCR came from an adult with an advanced solid tumor such as melanoma, head and neck, liver or kidney cancer. This chain connects TRBV5-1 to TRBJ1-6, with D possibly being TRBD1 (6 bases). Sequenced material: CD4+ or CD8+ T cells sorted from blood, taken in a trial of the OX40 agonist ivuxolimab. As DNA, the CDR3 is TGCGCCAGCAGCTTGGGCGCAGGGGATAATTCACCCCTCCACTTT. Protein: CASSLGAGDNSPLHF. Variable domain in full (rest from reference TRBV5-1 and TRBJ1-6): KAGVTQTPRYLIKTRGQQVTLSCSPISGHRSVSWYQQTPGQGLQFLFEYFSETQRNKGNFPGRFSGRQFSNSRSEMNVSTLELGDSALYLCASSLGAGDNSPLHFGNGTRLTVT.